The present TCR beta chain was sequenced within a study of technical replicates of blood from a few donors. The CDR3 sequence is 16 residues long. CDR1 is MNHNS, CDR2 SASEGT, per germline. To note about this clone: At one end, the junction sequence differs from germline, possibly due to a read error.

Libraries were prepared by immunoSEQ multiplex PCR; TCRdb keeps only in-frame clonotypes and omits some of them. The repertoire consists of roughly 68,000 clones, with approximately 86% occurring once and the leading ten covering about 5.1%. The sequenced sample was PBMCs. The chain couples TRBV6-1 to TRBJ2-7; 12 nucleotides align to TRBD2. This receptor was taken from a human donor in good health. Some clones in this sample may be carry-over from other donors' samples. The CDR3 coding sequence is TGTGCCAGCAGTGAAAAGACTAGCGGGAGCTCCCACGAGCAGTACTTC. Translating gives CASSEKTSGSSHEQYF.